A single sample is the source of the 25 T cell receptor beta chains below, sequenced in a study of early T cells in non-severe SARS-CoV-2 infection. TCRdb passed the 5' RACE reads through MiXCR, listing each CDR3 protein once. The data show tens of thousands of distinct CDR3 sequences, about 5% seen once. This sample comprised whole blood, obtained at baseline. Receptors originate from an adult who was a healthcare worker with PCR-confirmed SARS-CoV-2 infection or an uninfected control (not recorded which).

The J gene is TRBJ2-5, the V gene TRBV27; D is tentatively TRBD1 or TRBD2 (5 bases each). The V gene's germline CDR1 is MNHEY and CDR2 SMNVEV (reference sequence). V lost 6 bases, J lost 6 bases, and 17 bases lay in between. The CDR3 covers 14 residues. CDR3: CASSPLGELKTQYF. The CDR3 coding sequence is TGTGCCAGCAGCCCCTTGGGGGAGTTGAAGACCCAGTACTTC.

This chain's CDR3 is CASSLAEVAGYEQFF. As DNA, the CDR3 is TGCGCCAGCAGCTTGGCCGAAGTAGCGGGATATGAGCAGTTCTTC. This rearrangement joins TRBV5-1 to TRBJ2-1, with 8 nucleotides matching TRBD2. V shed 0 bases, J shed 8 bases, and the junction held 7 bases outside the gene matches. The germline gives CDR1 SGHRS, CDR2 YFSETQ. The CDR3 runs 15 residues.

The rearrangement joins TRBV29-1 to TRBJ2-1, with 14 positions matching TRBD2. The V gene's germline CDR1 is SQVTM and CDR2 ANQGSEA. The V and J ends lost 6 bases and 2 bases, in that order; junction bases with no gene match: 6. This CDR3 is 16 amino acids long. CDR3 loop: CSVVGTSGSTYNEQFF. The DNA of the CDR3 is TGCAGCGTGGTTGGGACTAGCGGGAGCACCTACAATGAGCAGTTCTTC.

This clonotype appeared many times. The chain uses TRBV7-2 and TRBJ1-3; D is uncertain. Germline V CDR1 and CDR2: SGHTA, FQGNSA. The germline V and J ends were trimmed by 5 bases and 0 bases, with 14 bases remaining between them. The CDR3 length is 16 residues. CDR3 sequence: CASSRRWPSSGNTIYF. In DNA form, the CDR3 reads TGTGCCAGCAGCCGGAGGTGGCCGAGCTCTGGAAACACCATATATTTT. Filled out from reference TRBV7-2 and TRBJ1-3, the complete variable domain reads GAGVSQSPSNKVTEKGKDVELRCDPISGHTALYWYRQSLGQGLEFLIYFQGNSAPDKSGLPSDRFSAERTGGSVSTLTIQRTQQEDSAVYLCASSRRWPSSGNTIYFGEGSWLTVV.

This clonotype was detected many times. The gene calls are TRBV30 and TRBJ2-7; 8 nucleotides align to TRBD1. Germline trimming cut 4 bases from V and 2 bases from J; bases unmatched to any gene: 7. The length of the CDR3 is 14 residues. CDR1 is GTSNPN and CDR2 is SVGIG in the germline V gene (reference sequence). The CDR3: CAWNGNRGAYEQYF. The CDR3 nucleotides read TGTGCCTGGAACGGAAACAGGGGGGCCTACGAGCAGTACTTC.

This clonotype has just a few counts. The gene calls are TRBV7-6 and TRBJ2-7; TRBD1 aligns across 10 bases. The CDR3 sequence is 15 residues long. The V and J ends lost 4 bases and 0 bases, in that order; junction bases with no gene match: 3. Germline CDR1 is SGHVS and CDR2 is FNYEAQ. The CDR3 is CASSSGQGSSYEQYF. The CDR3 DNA sequence: TGTGCCAGCAGCTCGGGACAGGGGAGCTCCTACGAGCAGTACTTC.

In its sample, this clonotype was seen many times. This chain joins TRBV10-3 and TRBJ2-7; a possible D gene is TRBD2 (6 bases). The CDR3 length is 14 residues. Looked up from germline, CDR1 is ENHRY and CDR2 is SYGVKD. V was trimmed by 0 bases and J by 5 bases, leaving 11 bases between them. The CDR3 spells CAISESTREHEQYF. In nucleotides, the CDR3 is TGTGCCATCAGTGAGTCGACTCGGGAGCACGAGCAGTACTTC.

This clonotype was observed at least ten times. V and J are TRBV20-1 and TRBJ1-2, with D possibly matching TRBD1 (5 bases). Deletions cut 0 bases from V and 7 bases from J, with 18 bases between. The CDR3 covers 15 residues. The germline gives CDR1 DFQATT, CDR2 SNEGSKA (reference sequence). The chain's CDR3 is CSARDGGSLGTGYTF. CDR3 coding DNA: TGCAGTGCTAGAGATGGGGGGTCCCTCGGCACTGGCTACACCTTC.

This clonotype was observed at least ten times. V and J are TRBV20-1 and TRBJ1-1, with unresolved D. The ends were cut back, 4 bases at V and 4 bases at J, with 13 bases in the middle. Germline V gene sequence: CDR1 DFQATT, CDR2 SNEGSKA (reference sequence). This CDR3 spans 13 amino acids. The DNA for the CDR3 is TGCAGTGCTAATAGGGCCCGCGGCACTGAAGCTTTCTTT. Translated, it gives CSANRARGTEAFF.

This clonotype has at least ten counts. The rearrangement joins TRBV14 to TRBJ1-1; 10 nucleotides match TRBD1. The ends lost 4 bases at V and 4 bases at J; junction bases unmatched: 6. CDR1 SGHDN and CDR2 FVKESK come from the germline V gene. This CDR3 region has 15 residues. The CDR3 sequence is CASSPYRTGGTEAFF. CDR3 DNA sequence: TGTGCCAGCAGCCCTTACCGGACAGGGGGCACTGAAGCTTTCTTT.

The sample holds many counts of this clonotype. The genes are TRBV20-1 and TRBJ2-3; TRBD2 matches at 12 bases. The germline CDR1 and CDR2 sequences are DFQATT and SNEGSKA (reference sequence). Trimming cost V 3 bases and J 3 bases; bases outside gene matches: 16. CDR3 length equals 19 residues. The CDR3 DNA is TGCAGTGCTAGCGATTCTAGCGGGGGGGGTCTGAGTGATACAGATACGCAGTATTTT. This sequence encodes CSASDSSGGGLSDTDTQYF.

This clonotype occurred a few times. The chain has TRBV3-1 and TRBJ2-1, with 10 bases aligning to TRBD2. The germline V gene encodes CDR1 LGHDT and CDR2 YNNKEL (reference sequence). CDR3 length: 19 amino acids. The J segment lost 0 bases and the V segment lost 0 bases, leaving 8 bases of the junction unmatched. For the CDR3, the DNA is TGTGCCAGCAGCCAAGAGGGTCTAGCGGGGGTGAGCTCCTACAATGAGCAGTTCTTC. This sequence encodes CASSQEGLAGVSSYNEQFF.

This sequence joins TRBV18 and TRBJ2-7, with D tentatively TRBD1 or TRBD2 (5 bases each). The CDR3 is 14 amino acids. V was clipped by 3 bases and J by 6 bases, with 15 bases between them. CDR1 is KGHSH and CDR2 is LQKENI in the germline V gene. The CDR3 DNA is TGTGCCAGCTCACCCTTCGGGGATCAGGGCGAGCAGTACTTC. Encoded protein: CASSPFGDQGEQYF.

This clonotype has a count of ten or more. The V and J genes are TRBV5-1 and TRBJ2-3; 13 bases are a match to TRBD2. Per germline, CDR1 SGHRS and CDR2 YFSETQ. This CDR3 has 18 residues. Germline trimming cut 0 bases from V and 2 bases from J; bases unmatched to any gene: 6. The CDR3 DNA reads TGCGCCAGCAGCTTGGAACTAGCGGGAGGGCCTAACACAGATACGCAGTATTTT. Encoded protein: CASSLELAGGPNTDTQYF.

This clonotype showed up just a few times. The rearrangement joins TRBV6-6 to TRBJ2-2; 14 nucleotides align to TRBD2. Unmatched junction bases numbered 3, after V lost 5 bases and J lost 4 bases. This CDR3 has 16 amino acids. Germline CDR1 is MNHNY and CDR2 is SVGAGI (reference sequence). CDR3 nucleotide sequence: TGTGCCAGCAGTCGACTAGCGGGAGGGGGCACCGGGGAGCTGTTTTTT. Amino acid sequence: CASSRLAGGGTGELFF.

The chain carries TRBV7-6 and TRBJ1-2; the D gene is possibly TRBD1 (6 bases). This CDR3 has 15 residues. The ends were cut back, 0 bases at V and 4 bases at J, with 12 bases in the middle. Germline loops: CDR1 SGHVS, CDR2 FNYEAQ. CDR3 protein: CASSLAQGLAYGYTF. The CDR3, as DNA: TGTGCCAGCAGCTTAGCTCAGGGGCTGGCCTATGGCTACACCTTC.

This clonotype showed up many times. This chain links TRBV6-1 with TRBJ1-1; D unresolved. Looked up from germline, CDR1 is MNHNS and CDR2 is SASEGT. This CDR3 is 13 amino acids long. V was trimmed by 7 bases and J by 0 bases, leaving 9 bases between them. For the CDR3, the DNA is TGTGCCAGCACCTCAGCCCTGAACACTGAAGCTTTCTTT. This translates into CASTSALNTEAFF.

The J gene is TRBJ1-1, the V gene TRBV18; possibly TRBD1 for D (5 bases). The V end lost 3 bases, the J end lost 7 bases, and 24 bases lay between the germline ends. Germline-derived CDR1 and CDR2 are KGHSH and LQKENI. This CDR3 spans 17 amino acids. CDR3: CASSPPGPRGSGFEAFF. The CDR3 nucleotides are TGTGCCAGCTCACCGCCGGGACCCAGAGGGTCCGGATTTGAAGCTTTCTTT.

This clonotype was seen only a few times. This rearrangement joins TRBV5-4 to TRBJ2-5, with 7 bases aligning to TRBD2. Per the germline V gene, CDR1 is SGHNT and CDR2 is YYREEE (reference sequence). Germline trimming cut 5 bases from V and 0 bases from J; bases unmatched to any gene: 16. The CDR3 has 18 residues. The CDR3 is CASRPSPLAVLYQETQYF. In DNA, the CDR3 is TGTGCCAGCAGACCATCCCCGCTAGCGGTCCTGTACCAAGAGACCCAGTACTTC. Based on the CDR3 plus reference TRBV5-4 and TRBJ2-5, the full variable domain is ETGVTQSPTHLIKTRGQQVTLRCSSQSGHNTVSWYQQALGQGPQFIFQYYREEENGRGNFPPRFSGLQFPNYSSELNVNALELDDSALYLCASRPSPLAVLYQETQYFGPGTRLLVL.

A few counts support this clonotype. This rearrangement joins TRBV4-1 to TRBJ1-2; D is unresolved. Trimming cost V 1 base and J 8 bases, with 17 bases left between them. Germline CDR1 is MGHRA and CDR2 is YSYEKL. The CDR3 is 15 residues long. The CDR3 here is CASSQGRLELSGYTF. The CDR3 DNA is TGCGCCAGCAGCCAAGGGAGGCTCGAACTATCGGGCTACACCTTC.

This clonotype was recorded at least ten times. The chain links TRBV28 to TRBJ1-4, with D possibly matching TRBD1 (6 bases). V lost 4 bases and J lost 3, with 12 bases in between. CDR3 length: 15 residues. CDR1 and CDR2 from the germline V gene are MDHEN and SYDVKM. CDR3 residues: CASSSLDRPNEKLFF. The CDR3 DNA reads TGTGCCAGCAGTTCGCTTGACAGGCCTAATGAAAAACTGTTTTTT.

This clonotype was detected many times. The V gene is TRBV5-1, the J gene TRBJ2-3, with D possibly being TRBD1 (6 bases). Germline values: CDR1 SGHRS, CDR2 YFSETQ. Trimming pared 3 bases from V and 4 bases from J, leaving 24 bases between. The CDR3 sequence is 18 residues long. The CDR3 nucleotides are TGCGCCAGCAGCTCATCCCCACGGGCAGGGGAACCAGCAGATACGCAGTATTTT. This codes for CASSSSPRAGEPADTQYF.

This clonotype was counted many times. J is TRBJ2-3 and V is TRBV7-9; TRBD1 or TRBD2 may be the D gene (5 bases each). The CDR3 is 15 residues long. CDR1 is SEHNR, CDR2 FQNEAQ, per germline (reference sequence). Trimming took 4 bases from V and 6 from J, leaving 17 bases between them. The DNA of the CDR3 is TGTGCCAGCAGCTCGGATGAGGGGTCCCGGGATACGCAGTATTTT. Translated, it gives CASSSDEGSRDTQYF.

This clonotype was counted ten times or more. This chain uses TRBV20-1 with TRBJ2-3, with D perhaps TRBD1 (6 bases). Trimming cost V 6 bases and J 4 bases, with 20 bases left between them. The CDR3 has 15 residues. Germline V gene lookup returns CDR1 DFQATT and CDR2 SNEGSKA (reference sequence). The CDR3 is CSAPRSDSRADTQYF. The CDR3 DNA sequence: TGCAGTGCGCCCCGATCGGACAGCCGGGCAGATACGCAGTATTTT.

This clonotype showed up just a few times. The chain combines TRBV3-1 with TRBJ2-1; 16 bases are a match to TRBD2. Germline V gene data show CDR1 as LGHDT and CDR2 as YNNKEL (reference sequence). V was pared by 4 bases and J by 7 bases, with 7 bases of the junction left unmatched. The CDR3 totals 17 residues. In DNA form, the CDR3 reads TGTGCCAGCAGCCTCCCGGGACTAGCGGGAGGGCATAATGAGCAGTTCTTC. As protein: CASSLPGLAGGHNEQFF.